This T cell receptor beta chain was identified in a study of T cells after yellow fever vaccination. Study-level points and caveats: The bulk population could contribute abundant contaminating clonotypes to FACS-sorted repertoires. Memory subsets that were sorted on day 0 lacked detectable signal for almost all vaccine-responding clonotypes. Subsequent booster samples again held most clones from primary vaccination (96% CD4, roughly 88% CD8).

CDR1 is SGHTA and CDR2 is FQGNSA in the germline V gene. CDR3 size: 13 residues. Trimming pared 5 bases from V and 4 bases from J, leaving 9 bases between. TCRdb itself ran the 5' RACE reads through MiXCR, one entry per CDR3 protein. The table shows 46,000 or so distinct CDR3 sequences, with around 6.8% occurring only once. This clonotype was detected ten times or more. The chain links TRBV7-2 to TRBJ1-3; D remains ambiguous. This specimen consisted of PBMCs, either bulk or a sorted T-cell subset (CD4+, CD8+, memory, or dextramer-sorted; not recorded which), obtained 45 days after the yellow fever booster vaccination. The source is a man aged 25 to 40 who received the YFV17D yellow fever vaccine. CDR3: CASSHIGGNTIYF. For the CDR3, the DNA is TGTGCCAGCAGCCATATAGGGGGAAACACCATATATTTT.